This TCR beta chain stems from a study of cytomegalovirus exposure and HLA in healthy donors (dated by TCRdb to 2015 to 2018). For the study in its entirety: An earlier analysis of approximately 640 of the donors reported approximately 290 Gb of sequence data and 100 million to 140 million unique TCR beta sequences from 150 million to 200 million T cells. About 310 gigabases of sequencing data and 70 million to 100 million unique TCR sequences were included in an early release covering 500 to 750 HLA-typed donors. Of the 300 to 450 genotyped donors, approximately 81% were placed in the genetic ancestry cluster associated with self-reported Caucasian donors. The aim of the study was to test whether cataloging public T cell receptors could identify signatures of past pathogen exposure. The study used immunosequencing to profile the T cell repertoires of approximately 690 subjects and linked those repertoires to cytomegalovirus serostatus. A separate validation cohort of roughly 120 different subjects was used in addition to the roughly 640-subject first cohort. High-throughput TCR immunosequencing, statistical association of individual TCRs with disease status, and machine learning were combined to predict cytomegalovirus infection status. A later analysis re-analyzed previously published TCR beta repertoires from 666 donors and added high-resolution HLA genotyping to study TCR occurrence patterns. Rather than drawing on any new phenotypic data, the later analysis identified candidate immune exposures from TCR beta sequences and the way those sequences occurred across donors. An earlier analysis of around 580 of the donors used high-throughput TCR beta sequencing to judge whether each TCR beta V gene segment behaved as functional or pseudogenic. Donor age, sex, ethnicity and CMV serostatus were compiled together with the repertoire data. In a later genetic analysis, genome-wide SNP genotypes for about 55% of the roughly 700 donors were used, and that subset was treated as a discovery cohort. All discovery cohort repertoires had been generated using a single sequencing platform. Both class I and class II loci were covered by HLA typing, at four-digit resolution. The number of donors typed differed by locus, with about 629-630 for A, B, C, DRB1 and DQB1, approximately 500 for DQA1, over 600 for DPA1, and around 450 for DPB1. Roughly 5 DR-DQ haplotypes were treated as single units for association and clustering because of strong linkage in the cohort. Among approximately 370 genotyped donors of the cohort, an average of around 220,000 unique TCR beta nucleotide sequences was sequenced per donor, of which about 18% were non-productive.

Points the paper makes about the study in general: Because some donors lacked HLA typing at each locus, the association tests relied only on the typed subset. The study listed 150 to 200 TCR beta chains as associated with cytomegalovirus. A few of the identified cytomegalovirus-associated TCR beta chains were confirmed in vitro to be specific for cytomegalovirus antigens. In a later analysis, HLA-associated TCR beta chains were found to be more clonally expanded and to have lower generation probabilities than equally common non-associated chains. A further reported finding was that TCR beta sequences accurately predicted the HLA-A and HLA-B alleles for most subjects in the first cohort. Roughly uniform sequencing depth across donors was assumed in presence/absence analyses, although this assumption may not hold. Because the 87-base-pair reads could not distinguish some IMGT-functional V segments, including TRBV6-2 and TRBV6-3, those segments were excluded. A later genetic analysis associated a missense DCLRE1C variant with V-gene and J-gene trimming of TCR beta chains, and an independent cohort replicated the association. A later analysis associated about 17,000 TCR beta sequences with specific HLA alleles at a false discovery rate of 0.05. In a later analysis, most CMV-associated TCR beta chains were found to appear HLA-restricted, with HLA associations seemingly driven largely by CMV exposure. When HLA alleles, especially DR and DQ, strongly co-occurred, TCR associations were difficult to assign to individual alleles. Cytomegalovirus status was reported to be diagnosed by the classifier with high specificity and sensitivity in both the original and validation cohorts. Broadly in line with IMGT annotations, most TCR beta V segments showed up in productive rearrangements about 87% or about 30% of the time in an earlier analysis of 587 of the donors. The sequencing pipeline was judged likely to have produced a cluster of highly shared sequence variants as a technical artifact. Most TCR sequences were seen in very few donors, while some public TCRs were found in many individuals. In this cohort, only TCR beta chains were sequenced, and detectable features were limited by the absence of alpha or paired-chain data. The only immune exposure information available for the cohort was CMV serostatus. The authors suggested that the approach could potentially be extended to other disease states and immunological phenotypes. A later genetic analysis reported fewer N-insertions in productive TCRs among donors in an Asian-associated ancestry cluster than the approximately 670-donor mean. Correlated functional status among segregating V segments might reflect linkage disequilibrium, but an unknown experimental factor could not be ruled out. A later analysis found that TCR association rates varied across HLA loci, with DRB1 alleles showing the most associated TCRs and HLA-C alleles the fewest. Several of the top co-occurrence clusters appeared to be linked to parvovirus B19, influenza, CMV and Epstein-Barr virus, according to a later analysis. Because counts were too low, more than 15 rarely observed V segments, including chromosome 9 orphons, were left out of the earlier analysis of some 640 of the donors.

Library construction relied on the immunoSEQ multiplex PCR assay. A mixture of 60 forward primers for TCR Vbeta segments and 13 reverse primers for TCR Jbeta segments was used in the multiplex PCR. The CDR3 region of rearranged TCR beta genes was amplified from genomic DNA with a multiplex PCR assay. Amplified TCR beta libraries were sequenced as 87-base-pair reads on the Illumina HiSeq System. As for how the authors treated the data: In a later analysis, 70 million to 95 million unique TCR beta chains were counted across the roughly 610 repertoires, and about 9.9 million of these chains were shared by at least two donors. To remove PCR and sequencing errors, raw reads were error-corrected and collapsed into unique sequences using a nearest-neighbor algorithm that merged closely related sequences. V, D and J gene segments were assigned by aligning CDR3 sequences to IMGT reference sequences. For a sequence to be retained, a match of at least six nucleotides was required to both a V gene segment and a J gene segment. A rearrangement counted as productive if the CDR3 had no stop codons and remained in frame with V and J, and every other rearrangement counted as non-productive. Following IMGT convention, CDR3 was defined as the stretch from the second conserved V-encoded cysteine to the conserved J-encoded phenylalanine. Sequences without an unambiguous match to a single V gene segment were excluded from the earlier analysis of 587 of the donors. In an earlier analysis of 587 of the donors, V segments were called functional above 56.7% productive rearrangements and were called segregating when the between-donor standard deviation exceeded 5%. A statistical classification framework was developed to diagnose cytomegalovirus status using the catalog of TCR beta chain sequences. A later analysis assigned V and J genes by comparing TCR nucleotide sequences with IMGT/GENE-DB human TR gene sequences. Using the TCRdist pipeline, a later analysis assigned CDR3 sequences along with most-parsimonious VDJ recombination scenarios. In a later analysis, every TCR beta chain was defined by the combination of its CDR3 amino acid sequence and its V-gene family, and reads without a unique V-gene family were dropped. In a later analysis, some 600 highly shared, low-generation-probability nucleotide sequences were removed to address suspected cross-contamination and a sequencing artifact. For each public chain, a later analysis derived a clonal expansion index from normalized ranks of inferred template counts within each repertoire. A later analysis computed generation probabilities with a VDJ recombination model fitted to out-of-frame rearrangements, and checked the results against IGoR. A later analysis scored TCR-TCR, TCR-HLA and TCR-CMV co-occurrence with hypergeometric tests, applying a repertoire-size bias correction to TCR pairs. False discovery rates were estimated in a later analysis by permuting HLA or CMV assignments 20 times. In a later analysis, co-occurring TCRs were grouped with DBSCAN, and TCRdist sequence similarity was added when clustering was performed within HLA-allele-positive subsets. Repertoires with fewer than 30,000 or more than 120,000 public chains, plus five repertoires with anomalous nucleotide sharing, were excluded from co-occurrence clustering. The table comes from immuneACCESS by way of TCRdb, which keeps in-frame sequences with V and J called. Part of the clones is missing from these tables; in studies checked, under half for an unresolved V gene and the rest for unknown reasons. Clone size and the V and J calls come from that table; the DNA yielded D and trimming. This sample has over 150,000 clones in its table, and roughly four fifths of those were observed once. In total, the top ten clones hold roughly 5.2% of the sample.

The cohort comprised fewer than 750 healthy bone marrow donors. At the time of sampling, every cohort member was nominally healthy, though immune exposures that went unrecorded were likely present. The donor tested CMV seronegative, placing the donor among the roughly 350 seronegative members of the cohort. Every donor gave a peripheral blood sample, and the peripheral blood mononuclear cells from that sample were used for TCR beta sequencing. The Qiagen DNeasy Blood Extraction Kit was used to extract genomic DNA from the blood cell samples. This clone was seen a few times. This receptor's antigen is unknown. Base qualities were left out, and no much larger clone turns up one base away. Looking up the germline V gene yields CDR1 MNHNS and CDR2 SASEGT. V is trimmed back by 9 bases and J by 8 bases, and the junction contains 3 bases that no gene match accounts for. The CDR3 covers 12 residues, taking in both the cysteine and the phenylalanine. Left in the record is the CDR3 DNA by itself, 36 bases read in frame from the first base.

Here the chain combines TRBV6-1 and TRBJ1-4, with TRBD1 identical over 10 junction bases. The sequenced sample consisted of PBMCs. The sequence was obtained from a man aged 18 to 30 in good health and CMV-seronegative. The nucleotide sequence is TGTGCCAGGGGGACAGGGGTAGAAAAACTGTTTTTT. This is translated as CARGTGVEKLFF.